Here is one T cell receptor (beta chain) with its context. This record comes from a study of T cell responses to AZD1222 COVID-19 vaccine. Trimming removed 2 bases from V and 4 bases from J; junction bases left unmatched: 9. CDR3 size: 16 residues. Germline-derived CDR1 and CDR2 are LGHNA and YNFKEQ. Investigators merged groups given second doses at roughly 4 or roughly 12 weeks. TCRdb's table, derived via immunoSEQ multiplex PCR, lists solely in-frame clones and lacks some. Altogether 70,000 to 95,000 clones are present, roughly nine tenths being singletons, with the ten largest covering over 1.1%. Sequencing was performed on peripheral blood, taken 28 days after the second AZD1222 dose. This sequence was found in an adult who received the AZD1222 COVID-19 vaccine. The chain is built from TRBV4-2 and TRBJ2-5; 8 bases fit TRBD1. In DNA form, the CDR3 reads TGTGCCAGCAGCCAATGGTCGGCAGGGGGCCCAGAGACCCAGTACTTC. It is translated as CASSQWSAGGPETQYF.